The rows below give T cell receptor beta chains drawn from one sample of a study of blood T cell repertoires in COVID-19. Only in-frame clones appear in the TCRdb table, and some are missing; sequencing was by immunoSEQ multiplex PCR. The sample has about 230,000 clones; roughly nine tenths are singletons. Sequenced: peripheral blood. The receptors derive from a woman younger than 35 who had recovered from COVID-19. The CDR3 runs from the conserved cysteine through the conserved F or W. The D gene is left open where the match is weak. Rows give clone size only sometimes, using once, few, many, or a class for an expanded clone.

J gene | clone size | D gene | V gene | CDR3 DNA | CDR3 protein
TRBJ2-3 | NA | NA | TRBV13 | TGTGCCAGCAGCTCCCAGATGGGCACAGATACGCAGTATTTT | CASSSQMGTDTQYF
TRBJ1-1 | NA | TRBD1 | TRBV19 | TGTGCCAGTAGTCAAGACAGGGGCGTTGTGAACACTGAAGCTTTCTTT | CASSQDRGVVNTEAFF
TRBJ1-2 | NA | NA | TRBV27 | TGTGCCAGCAGTTTTTCCAGATTCTATGGCTACACCTTC | CASSFSRFYGYTF
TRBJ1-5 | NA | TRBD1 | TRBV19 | TGTGCCAGTACTCGGACAGGCCGAAATCAGCCCCAGCATTTT | CASTRTGRNQPQHF
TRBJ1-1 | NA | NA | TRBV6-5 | TGTGCCAGCAGTTACTCGAGGGACACTGAAGCTTTCTTT | CASSYSRDTEAFF
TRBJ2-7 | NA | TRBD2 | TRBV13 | TGTGCCAGCAGCTCAGCACTAGCGGGAAGCGAGCAGTACTTC | CASSSALAGSEQYF
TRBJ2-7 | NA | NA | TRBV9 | TGTGCCAGCAGCGTAGGCGGGCGGGACAGCTACGAGCAGTACTTC | CASSVGGRDSYEQYF
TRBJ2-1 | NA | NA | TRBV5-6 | TGTGCCAGCAGCTTGTCGGTAAGCGGAGGGCACAATGAGCAGTTCTTC | CASSLSVSGGHNEQFF
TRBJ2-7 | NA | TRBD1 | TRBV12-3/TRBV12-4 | TGTGCCAGCAGTTCGACAGGGTTTCACGAGCAGTACTTC | CASSSTGFHEQYF
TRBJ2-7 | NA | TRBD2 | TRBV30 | TGTGCCTGGAGTTGGACTAGCGGGACTGCCTACGAGCAGTACTTC | CAWSWTSGTAYEQYF
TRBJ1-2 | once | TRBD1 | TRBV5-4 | TGTGCCAGCAGCTTAGAGAACAGGGGCGATGGCTACACCTTC | CASSLENRGDGYTF
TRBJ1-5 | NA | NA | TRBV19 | TGTGCCAGTAGTATGGCCCGACACTTTAGCAATCAGCCCCAGCATTTT | CASSMARHFSNQPQHF
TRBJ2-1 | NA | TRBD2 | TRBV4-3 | TGCGCCAGCAGCCAGGGACCAGCGGGAGATTTCAATGAGCAGTTCTTC | CASSQGPAGDFNEQFF
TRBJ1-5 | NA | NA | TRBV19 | TGTGCCAGTAGCACCGGACACCCTTTTTATAGCAATCAGCCCCAGCATTTT | CASSTGHPFYSNQPQHF
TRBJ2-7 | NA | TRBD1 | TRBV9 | TGTGCCAGCAGCAATCCCGGGACAGGGGTTGGGAGCTCCTACGAGCAGTACTTC | CASSNPGTGVGSSYEQYF
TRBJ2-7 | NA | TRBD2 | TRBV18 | TGTGCCAGCTCACCGTTCGGCGGGAGGGAACACGAGCAGTACTTC | CASSPFGGREHEQYF
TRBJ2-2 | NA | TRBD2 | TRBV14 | TGTGCCAGCCGACTAGCGGGAGGGCCATCCGGGGAGCTGTTTTTT | CASRLAGGPSGELFF
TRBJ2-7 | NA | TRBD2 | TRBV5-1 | TGCGCCAGCAGACTAGCGGGAATAAACTACGAGCAGTACTTC | CASRLAGINYEQYF
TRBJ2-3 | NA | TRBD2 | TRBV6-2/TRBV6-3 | TGTGCCAGCAGTCTCACTAGCGGGAGGGCCTCTTTACTCGAAGATACGCAGTATTTT | CASSLTSGRASLLEDTQYF
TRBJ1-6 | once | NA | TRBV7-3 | TGTGCCAGCAGCTTAAATGAGGCTTCACCCCTCCACTTT | CASSLNEASPLHF
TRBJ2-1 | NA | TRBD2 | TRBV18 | TGTGCCAGCTCACCCCGGACTAGCGGGTCCTACAATGAGCAGTTCTTC | CASSPRTSGSYNEQFF
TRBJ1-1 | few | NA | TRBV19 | TGTGCCAGTAGCTCTCTCGGGGCAGGGGAACGGGCTTTCTTT | CASSSLGAGERAFF
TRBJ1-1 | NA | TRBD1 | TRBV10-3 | TGTGCCATCAGAGCGACAGGGGGCGCGAGGGACACTGAAGCTTTCTTT | CAIRATGGARDTEAFF
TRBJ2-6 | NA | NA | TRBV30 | TGTGCCTGGAGTGTAGCGCTTGACTCTGGGGCCAACGTCCTGACTTTC | CAWSVALDSGANVLTF
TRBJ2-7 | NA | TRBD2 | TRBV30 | TGTGCCTGGAGTACGGGACTAGCGGGAGGATTCTACGAGCAGTACTTC | CAWSTGLAGGFYEQYF
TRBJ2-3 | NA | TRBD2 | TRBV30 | TGTGCCTGGGCACTAGCGGGGGCATACACAGATACGCAGTATTTT | CAWALAGAYTDTQYF
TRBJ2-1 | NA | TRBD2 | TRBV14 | TGTGCCAGCAGCCCGACTAGCGGGTCCTACAATGAGCAGTTCTTC | CASSPTSGSYNEQFF
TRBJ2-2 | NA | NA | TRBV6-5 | TGTGCCAGCAGTTACAATGGAGGTTCCGGGGAGCTGTTTTTT | CASSYNGGSGELFF
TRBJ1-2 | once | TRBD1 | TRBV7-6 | TGTGCCAGCAGCCCAACCTGGACAGGGACATACTATGGCTACACCTTC | CASSPTWTGTYYGYTF
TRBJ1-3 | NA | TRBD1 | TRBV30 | TGTGCCTGGAAGGGGGCCGGAAACACCATATATTTT | CAWKGAGNTIYF
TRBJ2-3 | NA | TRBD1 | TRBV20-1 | TGCAGTGCTAGTATCCGGGACAGGGATTTTACAGATACGCAGTATTTT | CSASIRDRDFTDTQYF
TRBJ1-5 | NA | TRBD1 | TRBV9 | TGTGCCAGCAGCGTAGGGACAGGGGCAGGGCAGCCCCAGCATTTT | CASSVGTGAGQPQHF
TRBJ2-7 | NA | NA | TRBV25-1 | TGTGCCAGCAGTGTTAACTCGGAGAGCTCCTACGAGCAGTACTTC | CASSVNSESSYEQYF
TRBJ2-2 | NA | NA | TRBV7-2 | TGTGCCAGCAGCCCCGCGGGGGCGGGAGTGTATGGGGAGCTGTTTTTT | CASSPAGAGVYGELFF
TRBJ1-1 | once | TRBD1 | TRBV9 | TGTGCCAGCAGCGTATCACAGGGGGCGGCCACTGAAGCTTTCTTT | CASSVSQGAATEAFF
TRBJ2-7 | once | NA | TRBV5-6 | TGTGCCAGCAGCCCTTGGGGGGGCAGGGTGGATAGATACGAGCAGTACTTC | CASSPWGGRVDRYEQYF
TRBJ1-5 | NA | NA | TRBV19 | TGTGCCAGTAGTGCCACAGGAAATAGCAATCAGCCCCAGCATTTT | CASSATGNSNQPQHF
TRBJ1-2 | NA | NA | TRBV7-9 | TGTGCCAGCAGCTTAGAGGCGGTTAACTATGGCTACACCTTC | CASSLEAVNYGYTF
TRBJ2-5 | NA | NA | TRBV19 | TGTGCCAGTAGTAAGGAGCGCGCCAATGAAGAGACCCAGTACTTC | CASSKERANEETQYF
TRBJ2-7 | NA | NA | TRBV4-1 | TGCGCCAGCAGCCCCCGGGTCTCAAACGGCGAGCAGTACTTC | CASSPRVSNGEQYF
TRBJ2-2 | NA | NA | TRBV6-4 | TGTGCCAGCAGTGAAAGTCAGGGTCTCGGGGAGCTGTTTTTT | CASSESQGLGELFF
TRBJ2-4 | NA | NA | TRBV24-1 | TGTGCCACCCGGGCGGGTGGCGCCGGGGCCAAAAACATTCAGTACTTC | CATRAGGAGAKNIQYF
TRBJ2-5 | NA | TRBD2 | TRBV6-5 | TGTGCCAGCAGCAAGACTAGCGGGAGGCGGCAGACCCAGTACTTC | CASSKTSGRRQTQYF
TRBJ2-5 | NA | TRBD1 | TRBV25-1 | TGTGCCAGCAGTGGGGGGGACAGGCCGCACTTC | CASSGGDRPHF
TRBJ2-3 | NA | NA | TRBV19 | TGTGCCAGTAGCCCTCTGACTAGACCTAGCGAGCCTTACACAGATACGCAGTATTTT | CASSPLTRPSEPYTDTQYF
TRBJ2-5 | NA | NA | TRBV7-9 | TGTGCCAGCAGCTTAGGTTTTCGGTTACAAGAGACCCAGTACTTC | CASSLGFRLQETQYF
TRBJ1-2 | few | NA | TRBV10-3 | TGTGCCATCAGTGAGTCAGAGGCCAAGATTAACTATGGCTACACCTTC | CAISESEAKINYGYTF
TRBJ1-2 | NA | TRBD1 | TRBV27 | TGTGCCAGCAGTTTATCCGGGACAGGGATCTATGGCTACACCTTC | CASSLSGTGIYGYTF
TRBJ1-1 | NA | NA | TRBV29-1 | TGCAGCGTTGAGTTCGACGCAGGCGCTGAAGCTTTCTTT | CSVEFDAGAEAFF
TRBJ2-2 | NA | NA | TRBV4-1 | TGCGCCAGCAGCCAAGAACTCGGGTCCGGCGGCACCGGGGAGCTGTTTTTT | CASSQELGSGGTGELFF
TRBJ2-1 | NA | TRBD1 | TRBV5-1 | TGCGCCAGCAGCTTACGGGAACAGGGGGCCATGAATGAGCAGTTCTTC | CASSLREQGAMNEQFF
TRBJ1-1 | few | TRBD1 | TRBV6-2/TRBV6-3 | TGTGCCAGCAGTTACTCGAGGGGGCTCTTGAACACTGAAGCTTTCTTT | CASSYSRGLLNTEAFF
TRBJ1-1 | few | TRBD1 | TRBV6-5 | TGTGCCAGCAGTTACTCACTGACAGGGTCTGAAGCTTTCTTT | CASSYSLTGSEAFF
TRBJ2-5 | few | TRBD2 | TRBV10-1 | TGCGCCAGCAGTGAGAATCTAGCGGGAGTCGGGGGCCGGGAGACCCAGTACTTC | CASSENLAGVGGRETQYF
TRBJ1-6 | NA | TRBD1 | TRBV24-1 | TGTGCCACCAGTGAGCAGGGGGCAGCTTCACCCCTCCACTTT | CATSEQGAASPLHF